The 20 T cell receptor beta chains presented below share a single source sample, sequenced in a study of PD-1 blockade in classical Hodgkin lymphoma. TCRdb keeps only in-frame clones here, not all; method: immunoSEQ multiplex PCR. In the table there are about 13,000 clones, about 91% of which are singletons. There was relapse after autologous stem cell transplantation in every patient, and there was variation in brentuximab vedotin exposure. The material was peripheral blood mononuclear cells (PBMCs), obtained at baseline. All receptors come from a human donor with classical Hodgkin lymphoma.

V and J are TRBV9 and TRBJ2-2; 10 bases agree with TRBD1. Germline CDR1 reads SGDLS; CDR2 reads YYNGEE. V lost 0 bases to trimming and J lost 5 bases; unmatched junction nucleotides: 4. The CDR3 length is 16 residues. The CDR3 sequence: CASSVVGTGVTGELFF. The CDR3, as DNA: TGTGCCAGCAGCGTAGTTGGGACAGGGGTTACCGGGGAGCTGTTTTTT. Full variable domain (remainder filled in from reference TRBV9 and TRBJ2-2): DSGVTQTPKHLITATGQRVTLRCSPRSGDLSVYWYQQSLDQGLQFLIQYYNGEERAKGNILERFSAQQFPDLHSELNLSSLELGDSALYFCASSVVGTGVTGELFFGEGSRLTVL.

This chain uses TRBV9 with TRBJ2-1; TRBD1 aligns across 7 bases. Germline values: CDR1 SGDLS, CDR2 YYNGEE. V shed 7 bases and J 4 bases; nucleotides not matched to a gene: 2. The CDR3 spans 12 residues. In DNA form, the CDR3 reads TGTGCCAGCGGGACAGTTTACAATGAGCAGTTCTTC. Translation: CASGTVYNEQFF.

This chain joins TRBV27 and TRBJ2-2, with D unclear. Per the germline V gene, CDR1 is MNHEY and CDR2 is SMNVEV (reference sequence). The CDR3 contains 15 residues. The V end was cut by 3 bases, the J end by 6 bases, with 14 bases between. The CDR3 region has the DNA TGTGCCAGCAGTTTGCTCGATTCCCCCGCCGGGGAGCTGTTTTTT. As protein: CASSLLDSPAGELFF.

This chain uses TRBV5-1 with TRBJ1-4, with D possibly TRBD1 on 5 matching bases. V was pared by 4 bases and J by 4 bases, with 14 bases between. The CDR3 totals 15 residues. From germline, CDR1 is SGHRS and CDR2 YFSETQ. The CDR3 DNA reads TGCGCCAGCAGCCAGAATGGGGGGATTAATGAAAAACTGTTTTTT. It is translated as CASSQNGGINEKLFF. Full variable domain (outside the CDR3, taken from reference TRBV5-1 and TRBJ1-4): KAGVTQTPRYLIKTRGQQVTLSCSPISGHRSVSWYQQTPGQGLQFLFEYFSETQRNKGNFPGRFSGRQFSNSRSEMNVSTLELGDSALYLCASSQNGGINEKLFFGSGTQLSVL.

J is TRBJ1-1 and V is TRBV6-5; D gene ambiguous. Trimming removed 6 bases at V and 0 bases at J, with 8 bases between. Germline CDR1 MNHEY, CDR2 SVGAGI. The CDR3 consists of 13 residues. The CDR3 reads CASRSWMNTEAFF. The DNA for the CDR3 is TGTGCCAGCAGAAGTTGGATGAACACTGAAGCTTTCTTT.

The V gene is TRBV10-1, the J gene TRBJ2-3, with 9 bases that match TRBD2. The CDR3 covers 14 residues. CDR1 WNHNN and CDR2 SYGVQD come from the germline V gene (reference sequence). Losses at the gene ends were 9 bases for V and 0 bases for J; bases not matched to a gene: 4. CDR3 in amino acids: CASTSGPSTDTQYF. The CDR3 DNA reads as TGCGCCAGTACTAGCGGGCCTAGCACAGATACGCAGTATTTT.

V usage is TRBV7-7 and J usage is TRBJ1-3; no definite D call. CDR3 length: 14 residues. CDR1 and CDR2 from the germline V gene are SSHAT and FNYEAQ (reference sequence). V lost 5 bases, J lost 0 bases, and 8 bases lay in between. CDR3 bases: TGTGCCAGCAGCCCCGACTTCTCTGGAAACACCATATATTTT. Its protein product is CASSPDFSGNTIYF.

This clone was found once. The rearrangement uses TRBV12-5 and TRBJ1-1, with D unclear. Trimming removed 2 bases from V and 5 bases from J, with 9 bases in between. Germline V gives CDR1 LGHNT, CDR2 FRNRAP. This CDR3 comprises 13 residues. The CDR3 DNA reads TGTGCTAGTGGTTTGATTTACGTGACTGAAGCTTTCTTT. It codes for CASGLIYVTEAFF.

The V call is TRBV7-2, the J call TRBJ1-2; tentatively, D is TRBD1 (6 bases). The CDR3 loop spans 14 amino acids. V dropped 4 bases and J dropped 8 bases, with 17 bases sitting between them. Germline-derived CDR1 and CDR2 are SGHTA and FQGNSA. CDR3 region: CASSSPGGAWGYTF. The DNA of the CDR3 is TGTGCCAGCAGCTCCCCTGGGGGGGCTTGGGGCTACACCTTC.

This chain uses TRBV7-8 with TRBJ1-2, with 8 bases aligning to TRBD1. Germline V gene sequence: CDR1 SGHVS, CDR2 FQNEAQ. There are 15 residues in the CDR3. The J segment lost 8 bases and the V segment lost 1 base, leaving 9 bases of the junction unmatched. The DNA for the CDR3 is TGTGCCAGCAGCTTAGGACAGGGGCTCCGTCGAGGCTACACCTTC. This translates into CASSLGQGLRRGYTF. Supplemented by reference TRBV7-8 and TRBJ1-2, the full variable domain reads GAGVSQSPRYKVAKRGQDVALRCDPISGHVSLFWYQQALGQGPEFLTYFQNEAQLDKSGLPSDRFFAERPEGSVSTLKIQRTQQEDSAVYLCASSLGQGLRRGYTFGSGTRLTVV.

The chain links TRBV30 to TRBJ2-7, with 7 bases fitting TRBD1. V lost 8 bases, J lost 0 bases, and 7 bases stayed unmatched. This CDR3 has 13 residues. Germline V gene sequence: CDR1 GTSNPN, CDR2 SVGIG (reference sequence). CDR3 coding DNA: TGTGCCGGTCGGGACAGCGCCTCCTACGAGCAGTACTTC. Residues: CAGRDSASYEQYF.

The V gene is TRBV19, the J gene TRBJ1-5; D is unclear. CDR1 is LNHDA and CDR2 is SQIVND in the germline V gene (reference sequence). CDR3 length: 15 amino acids. The V and J ends lost 6 bases and 2 bases respectively, with 14 bases between them. For the CDR3, the DNA is TGTGCCAGTAGCCCATCGAAGGGAGGCAATCAGCCCCAGCATTTT. It is translated as CASSPSKGGNQPQHF.

The rearrangement uses TRBV29-1 and TRBJ1-2; D remains ambiguous. In germline, CDR1 is SQVTM, CDR2 ANQGSEA. The ends were cut back, 5 bases at V and 4 bases at J, with 5 bases in the middle. The CDR3 runs to 10 residues. This CDR3 reads CSVWVYGYTF. The CDR3 DNA follows: TGCAGCGTTTGGGTCTATGGCTACACCTTC.

This chain connects TRBV28 to TRBJ1-4; no firm D call. Between the trimmed V and J ends, which lost 4 bases and 0 bases, there was a span of 12 bases. CDR1 is MDHEN and CDR2 is SYDVKM in the germline V gene. The CDR3 covers 16 residues. The CDR3 is CASSYAGDATNEKLFF. DNA for the CDR3: TGTGCCAGCAGTTACGCCGGGGATGCAACTAATGAAAAACTGTTTTTT.

The chain recombines TRBV5-1 with TRBJ2-3, with D maybe TRBD2 (6 bases). The CDR3 runs 16 residues. Germline V gene data show CDR1 as SGHRS and CDR2 as YFSETQ. Trimming shortened V by 2 bases and J by 2 bases, and 15 bases separated the two germline ends. CDR3 DNA sequence: TGCGCCAGCAGCTTAGCCTCGGGACTCAACACAGATACGCAGTATTTT. Translated: CASSLASGLNTDTQYF.

The chain uses TRBV2 and TRBJ2-7; TRBD2 aligns across 9 bases. With 3 bases clipped from V and 4 bases from J, the junction kept 4 bases outside the gene matches. CDR1 SNHLY and CDR2 FYNNEI come from the germline V gene. This CDR3 is built from 14 residues. The CDR3 loop is CASSDEAGGYEQYF. CDR3 in DNA: TGTGCCAGCAGTGACGAAGCGGGGGGATACGAGCAGTACTTC. The full variable domain, its missing parts supplied by reference TRBV2 and TRBJ2-7, is EPEVTQTPSHQVTQMGQEVILRCVPISNHLYFYWYRQILGQKVEFLVSFYNNEISEKSEIFDDQFSVERPDGSNFTLKIRSTKLEDSAMYFCASSDEAGGYEQYFGPGTRLTVT.

The chain uses TRBV11-3 and TRBJ2-2; weak D call: TRBD1 (5 bases). Trimming stripped 5 bases from V and 1 base from J, with 8 bases between. CDR1 is SGHNT and CDR2 is YENEEA in the germline V gene. CDR3 size: 14 residues. The CDR3 here is CASSRQGNTGELFF. The CDR3 DNA is TGTGCCAGCAGCCGGCAGGGGAACACCGGGGAGCTGTTTTTT.

V and J are TRBV5-1 and TRBJ1-5; the D is unclear. The CDR3 length is 14 residues. Germline-derived CDR1 and CDR2 are SGHRS and YFSETQ. V was clipped by 4 bases and J by 5 bases, with 13 bases between them. CDR3 in DNA: TGCGCCAGCAGCGAAACAGCGACCGATCAGCCCCAGCATTTT. Its translation is CASSETATDQPQHF.

This clone was seen a single time. This sequence joins TRBV6-5 and TRBJ2-7, with TRBD1 matching 9 bases. This CDR3 has 15 amino acids. CDR1 MNHEY and CDR2 SVGAGI come from the germline V gene. The junction had 11 bases not matched to a gene; V was cut back by 6 bases and J by 5 bases. CDR3 residues: CASSYRWTGDDEQYF. Here the CDR3 DNA reads TGTGCCAGCAGCTATCGATGGACAGGGGACGACGAGCAGTACTTC.

J is TRBJ2-5 and V is TRBV7-9; 7 nucleotides align to TRBD1. V shed 1 base and J 4 bases; nucleotides not matched to a gene: 6. Germline V gives CDR1 SEHNR, CDR2 FQNEAQ (reference sequence). The CDR3 is made up of 15 amino acids. Written as DNA, the CDR3 is TGTGCCAGCAGCTTAGGGGACAGAGGGCCAGAGACCCAGTACTTC. It is translated as CASSLGDRGPETQYF.